Shown below are 22 T cell receptor beta chains from a single sample sequenced in a study of OX40 agonist ivuxolimab in advanced cancers. Only in-frame clones appear in the TCRdb table, and some are missing; sequencing was by immunoSEQ multiplex PCR. The table shows roughly 34,000 clones, with around 80% occurring only once. This material consisted of CD4+ or CD8+ T cells sorted from blood, taken in a trial of the OX40 agonist ivuxolimab. The receptors were gathered from an adult with an advanced solid tumor such as melanoma, head and neck, liver or kidney cancer.

V usage is TRBV11-2 and J usage is TRBJ2-7; D not certain. Germline loops: CDR1 SGHAT, CDR2 FQNNGV. The CDR3 has 15 amino acids. The V and J ends lost 1 base and 1 base respectively, with 11 bases between them. CDR3 sequence reads: CASSLVSTQSYEQYF. The CDR3 nucleotides are TGTGCCAGCAGCTTAGTCAGTACACAGTCCTACGAGCAGTACTTC.

In nucleotides, the CDR3 is TGTGCCAGTAGTATAGGGCCCGGGCAGGTCTTACCCTATACGCAGTATTTT. Its translation: CASSIGPGQVLPYTQYF. This chain uses TRBV19 with TRBJ2-3, with no clear D. The V gene's germline CDR1 is LNHDA and CDR2 SQIVND (reference sequence). This CDR3 has 17 residues. V lost 1 base to trimming and J lost 7 bases, with 21 bases between them.

The V call is TRBV5-1, the J call TRBJ2-7, with D maybe TRBD1 (6 bases). CDR3 size: 14 residues. From germline, CDR1 is SGHRS and CDR2 YFSETQ. V lost 1 base and J lost 0, with 8 bases in between. The CDR3 spells CASSLRTASYEQYF. CDR3 sequence (DNA): TGCGCCAGCAGCTTGCGGACAGCCTCCTACGAGCAGTACTTC.

The V call is TRBV5-1, the J call TRBJ2-3; TRBD1 might be the D (8 bases). The germline V and J ends were trimmed by 3 bases and 2 bases, with 16 bases remaining between them. The germline gives CDR1 SGHRS, CDR2 YFSETQ. The CDR3 has 16 residues. CDR3 sequence reads: CASSSYRGGNTDTQYF. CDR3 nucleotides: TGCGCCAGCAGCTCATACAGGGGGGGAAACACAGATACGCAGTATTTT.

This rearrangement joins TRBV11-2 to TRBJ2-2; 9 bases map to TRBD1. CDR3 size: 16 residues. Losses at the gene ends were 4 bases for V and 0 bases for J; bases not matched to a gene: 3. CDR1 SGHAT and CDR2 FQNNGV come from the germline V gene. CDR3 DNA: TGTGCCAGCAGCTCGACAGGGGGAACGAACACCGGGGAGCTGTTTTTT. This codes for CASSSTGGTNTGELFF.

The rearrangement links TRBV10-3 to TRBJ2-6, with D unclear. In germline, CDR1 is ENHRY, CDR2 SYGVKD. The CDR3 covers 16 residues. V was trimmed by 10 bases and J by 1 base, leaving 17 bases between them. The CDR3 DNA is TGTGCCACCAGAGCTGGGGTTTCATCTGGGGCCAACGTCCTGACTTTC. Translation: CATRAGVSSGANVLTF.

The chain combines TRBV29-1 with TRBJ2-5, with D possibly being TRBD1 (5 bases). Germline CDR1 reads SQVTM; CDR2 reads ANQGSEA. The V gene lost 4 bases and the J gene lost 6 bases, with 18 bases spanning the gap. This CDR3 has 14 amino acids. In DNA, the CDR3 is TGCAGCGTTGGTTGGGCAGGGATGGCGAAGACCCAGTACTTC. Protein sequence: CSVGWAGMAKTQYF.

This clone was recorded many times. This sequence joins TRBV19 and TRBJ1-2; 11 nucleotides align to TRBD1. This CDR3 is built from 15 residues. The ends lost 10 bases at V and 4 bases at J; junction bases unmatched: 11. In germline, CDR1 is LNHDA, CDR2 SQIVND (reference sequence). As DNA, the CDR3 is TGTGCCACGCGGACCGGGACAGGGGGATTCTATGGCTACACCTTC. The encoded protein is CATRTGTGGFYGYTF.

This chain links TRBV28 with TRBJ1-5; perhaps TRBD1 as D (5 bases). CDR3 length: 14 amino acids. The germline gives CDR1 MDHEN, CDR2 SYDVKM. Trimming pared 6 bases from V and 6 bases from J, leaving 15 bases between. The CDR3 coding sequence is TGTGCCAGCAGAATATTCGGGGCCGCTCAGCCCCAGCATTTT. Its protein product is CASRIFGAAQPQHF.

The chain couples TRBV30 to TRBJ2-1; no firm D call. Germline V lookup: CDR1 GTSNPN, CDR2 SVGIG (reference sequence). This CDR3 spans 11 amino acids. The V end lost 0 bases, the J end lost 6 bases, and 3 bases lay between the germline ends. CDR3 DNA: TGTGCCTGGAGTGTAGGCAATGAGCAGTTCTTC. Translation gives CAWSVGNEQFF.

The chain carries TRBV6-1 and TRBJ1-2; TRBD1 aligns across 7 bases. V dropped 2 bases and J dropped 5; count of bases not matched to a gene: 14. Germline-derived CDR1 and CDR2 are MNHNS and SASEGT. The CDR3 length is 17 residues. CDR3: CASSEIRRQGKGYGYTF. CDR3 coding DNA: TGTGCCAGCAGTGAAATTAGGAGACAGGGAAAGGGGTATGGCTACACCTTC.

This clone is a singleton in its sample. The rearrangement uses TRBV14 and TRBJ1-5; D gene ambiguous. The V end was cut by 4 bases, the J end by 4 bases, with 8 bases between. Germline CDR1 SGHDN, CDR2 FVKESK. The length of the CDR3 is 13 residues. The CDR3 is CASSPQKNQPQHF. The CDR3 bases are TGTGCCAGCAGCCCCCAGAAAAATCAGCCCCAGCATTTT.

The chain joins TRBV5-4 to TRBJ1-1; D is possibly TRBD1 (5 bases). Trimming shortened V by 6 bases and J by 5 bases, and 17 bases separated the two germline ends. This CDR3 comprises 14 residues. Germline V gene lookup returns CDR1 SGHNT and CDR2 YYREEE (reference sequence). The CDR3 loop reads CASTTSMGVTEAFF. The CDR3 nucleotides are TGTGCCAGCACCACGTCCATGGGGGTGACTGAAGCTTTCTTT. The entire variable domain, with the rest obtained from reference TRBV5-4 and TRBJ1-1, is as follows: ETGVTQSPTHLIKTRGQQVTLRCSSQSGHNTVSWYQQALGQGPQFIFQYYREEENGRGNFPPRFSGLQFPNYSSELNVNALELDDSALYLCASTTSMGVTEAFFGQGTRLTVV.

The CDR3 DNA is TGTGCCAGCAGACCGACTAGCGGGGGAGTCTACAATGAGCAGTTCTTC. The encoded protein is CASRPTSGGVYNEQFF. The V call is TRBV2, the J call TRBJ2-1; 12 nucleotides line up with TRBD2. The CDR3 consists of 16 residues. CDR1 is SNHLY, CDR2 FYNNEI, per germline. V shed 6 bases, J shed 3 bases, and the junction held 6 bases outside the gene matches.

The chain carries TRBV10-3 and TRBJ2-3; 8 nucleotides align to TRBD1. V shed 5 bases and J 4 bases; nucleotides not matched to a gene: 8. The germline V gene has CDR1 ENHRY and CDR2 SYGVKD. The CDR3 spans 15 residues. CDR3 sequence (DNA): TGTGCCATCAGTAGAATGACAGGGGAGTCAGATACGCAGTATTTT. This gives the protein CAISRMTGESDTQYF.

The chain combines TRBV9 with TRBJ2-2, with D tentatively TRBD2 (5 bases). V gave up 0 bases and J gave up 5 bases, with 14 bases separating them. Germline CDR1 and CDR2: SGDLS and YYNGEE. The length of the CDR3 is 16 residues. In DNA, the CDR3 is TGTGCCAGCAGCGTAGGGGCCCCATCGGGAACCGGGGAGCTGTTTTTT. This encodes CASSVGAPSGTGELFF. Full variable domain (remainder filled in from reference TRBV9 and TRBJ2-2): DSGVTQTPKHLITATGQRVTLRCSPRSGDLSVYWYQQSLDQGLQFLIQYYNGEERAKGNILERFSAQQFPDLHSELNLSSLELGDSALYFCASSVGAPSGTGELFFGEGSRLTVL.

The chain couples TRBV4-1 to TRBJ2-2; 10 bases line up with TRBD1. The ends lost 1 base at V and 0 bases at J; junction bases unmatched: 5. Germline V gene data show CDR1 as MGHRA and CDR2 as YSYEKL. CDR3 length equals 18 residues. For the CDR3, the DNA is TGCGCCAGCAGCCAAGGGCCAGGACAGGGGGCGAACACCGGGGAGCTGTTTTTT. Its protein is CASSQGPGQGANTGELFF.

This chain links TRBV11-2 with TRBJ1-5, with D unresolved. The CDR3 runs to 13 residues. Germline loops: CDR1 SGHAT, CDR2 FQNNGV. V lost 8 bases, J lost 1 base, and 9 bases lay in between. This CDR3 reads CASSDRSNQPQHF. As DNA, the CDR3 is TGTGCCAGCTCGGATCGAAGCAATCAGCCCCAGCATTTT.

The sample holds a few counts of this clone. V and J are TRBV25-1 and TRBJ2-1; 8 nucleotides match TRBD1. There are 13 residues in the CDR3. The trim removed 3 bases at V and 10 bases at J, leaving 5 bases unmatched. CDR1 is MGHDK, CDR2 SYGVNS, per germline. CDR3 residues: CASSDRTGLEQFF. The CDR3 DNA reads as TGTGCCAGCAGTGATCGGACAGGGCTGGAGCAGTTCTTC.

The chain uses TRBV5-6 and TRBJ1-1; no clear D gene. This CDR3 spans 13 amino acids. Germline V gives CDR1 SGHDT, CDR2 YYEEEE. Trimming took 2 bases from V and 5 from J, leaving 10 bases between them. The CDR3, as DNA: TGTGCCAGCAGCTTTTTCTCTAGGACTGAAGCTTTCTTT. Its protein is CASSFFSRTEAFF.

J is TRBJ2-1 and V is TRBV6-6, with D hard to call. V was shortened by 0 bases and J by 3 bases, with 9 bases between the two germline ends. The CDR3 is 15 residues long. Germline-derived CDR1 and CDR2 are MNHNY and SVGAGI (reference sequence). The CDR3, as DNA: TGTGCCAGCAGTTACTCTACAGAACTCTACAATGAGCAGTTCTTC. It yields the protein CASSYSTELYNEQFF.

This clone was counted many times. The chain combines TRBV25-1 with TRBJ1-6; D gene uncertain. The V gene's germline CDR1 is MGHDK and CDR2 SYGVNS. V was cut by 2 bases and J by 14 bases, with 10 bases left in between. This CDR3 comprises 12 residues. The CDR3 nucleotides read TGTGCCAGCAGTGAACGGGGAATGGCCCTCCACTTT. It specifies CASSERGMALHF.